The 22 T cell receptor beta chains below come from one sample, sequenced in a study of blood T cells in healthy people across ages. Sample-barcoded 5' priming and a J-beta primer mix drove a second PCR of roughly 6 to 12 cycles. TCRdb used MiXCR to reprocess the 5' RACE reads, holding one entry per CDR3 protein. The sample yields roughly 860,000 distinct CDR3 sequences, approximately 67% seen once. The sequencing input was blood. These receptor sequences come from a man aged 25 to 40 in good health.

This clonotype was recorded once. CDR3 in DNA: TGCGCCAGCAGCTCGACAGGGGGGCTCCCTTACGAGCAGTACTTC. Amino acids: CASSSTGGLPYEQYF. This chain connects TRBV5-1 to TRBJ2-5; 9 bases are a match to TRBD1. With the DNA end fitting TRBJ2-7 better, the J assignment may be wrong. This CDR3 contains 15 residues. CDR1 is SGHRS, CDR2 YFSETQ, per germline.

The CDR3 protein is CSAIRQGIANEQFF. CDR3 coding DNA: TGCAGTGCAATTCGACAGGGGATAGCAAATGAGCAGTTCTTC. The V gene is TRBV20-1, the J gene TRBJ2-1; 8 bases match TRBD1. CDR3 size: 14 residues. Trimming at V came to 6 bases and at J to 7 bases, leaving 11 bases not matched to a gene. Germline V lookup: CDR1 DFQATT, CDR2 SNEGSKA (reference sequence).

V is TRBV6-1 and J is TRBJ1-1; D not certain. Trimming took 0 bases from V and 7 from J, leaving 9 bases between them. The germline gives CDR1 MNHNS, CDR2 SASEGT. The CDR3 has 13 residues. In DNA form, the CDR3 reads TGTGCCAGCAGTGAAGCGCCCCCATTTGAAGCTTTCTTT. It translates to CASSEAPPFEAFF.

This clonotype occurred once. The rearrangement links TRBV20-1 to TRBJ2-7; 8 bases agree with TRBD2. Germline CDR1 DFQATT, CDR2 SNEGSKA (reference sequence). Unmatched junction bases numbered 10, after V lost 5 bases and J lost 7 bases. This CDR3 is built from 13 residues. CDR3 bases: TGCAGTGCTGGACGAGCGGGGGTCAATGAGCAGTACTTC. Its translation: CSAGRAGVNEQYF.

The table lists this clonotype with a few counts. The chain carries TRBV12-3 or TRBV12-4 and TRBJ1-2; possible D gene TRBD1, 5 bases. This CDR3 contains 14 residues. The V gene lost 7 bases and the J gene lost 7 bases, with 19 bases spanning the gap. CDR3 region: CASTLESWGVGYTF. CDR3 coding DNA: TGTGCCAGCACTCTGGAATCTTGGGGGGTTGGCTACACCTTC.

The CDR3 loop is CAVLRQSHSYEQYF. In DNA form, the CDR3 reads TGTGCCGTCCTACGGCAGAGCCACTCCTACGAGCAGTACTTC. V usage is TRBV7-2 and J usage is TRBJ2-7; D is unresolved. Germline-derived CDR1 and CDR2 are SGHTA and FQGNSA. The CDR3 has 14 residues. V dropped 11 bases and J dropped 0 bases, with 17 bases sitting between them.

This chain uses TRBV27 with TRBJ1-4; 9 nucleotides match TRBD1. The germline CDR1 and CDR2 sequences are MNHEY and SMNVEV (reference sequence). The CDR3 length is 14 residues. V lost 4 bases and J lost 3; bases outside the gene matches: 0. CDR3 sequence: CASSWTGANEKLFF. CDR3 in DNA: TGTGCCAGCAGTTGGACAGGGGCTAATGAAAAACTGTTTTTT.

This clonotype was counted a few times. The chain employs TRBV5-1 and TRBJ2-7; 7 nucleotides align to TRBD1. Germline V gives CDR1 SGHRS, CDR2 YFSETQ. The CDR3 sequence is 15 residues long. The V segment lost 0 bases and the J segment 0 bases; nucleotides outside the gene matches: 3. CDR3 amino acids: CASSLVTGYSYEQYF. Written as DNA, the CDR3 is TGCGCCAGCAGCTTGGTGACAGGGTACTCCTACGAGCAGTACTTC.

V gene TRBV3-1 combines with J gene TRBJ2-4, with D unclear. The end of the DNA is better explained by TRBJ2-7, so the J call may be wrong. The germline V gene encodes CDR1 LGHDT and CDR2 YNNKEL (reference sequence). This CDR3 is built from 15 residues. The CDR3 DNA sequence: TGTGCCAGCAGCCAAGATCATGGCGGTACCTACGAGCAGTACTTC. Translated: CASSQDHGGTYEQYF.

This clonotype has more than one count but fewer than ten. The chain joins TRBV20-1 to TRBJ1-5; unclear D gene. V shed 5 bases and J shed 2 bases, with 10 bases lying between them. Germline lookup yields CDR1 DFQATT and CDR2 SNEGSKA (reference sequence). This CDR3 comprises 13 residues. As DNA, the CDR3 is TGCAGTGCTTATACTGTGGGCAATCAGCCCCAGCATTTT. Its protein is CSAYTVGNQPQHF.

The chain employs TRBV14 and TRBJ1-2; TRBD1 agrees at 10 bases. The germline V gene encodes CDR1 SGHDN and CDR2 FVKESK. This CDR3 is 16 amino acids long. V shed 5 bases, J shed 0 bases, and the junction held 6 bases outside the gene matches. Written as DNA, the CDR3 is TGTGCCAGCAGCAAGGGACAGGGGCCTTCTAACTATGGCTACACCTTC. This translates into CASSKGQGPSNYGYTF.

The chain recombines TRBV6-5 with TRBJ2-6, with TRBD1 matching over 8 bases. Losses at the gene ends were 2 bases for V and 0 bases for J; bases not matched to a gene: 9. There are 19 residues in the CDR3. Germline V gene sequence: CDR1 MNHEY, CDR2 SVGAGI. CDR3 sequence: CASSYSPGTGLSGANVLTF. The CDR3 nucleotides read TGTGCCAGCAGTTACAGCCCCGGGACAGGACTCTCTGGGGCCAACGTCCTGACTTTC.

V gene TRBV5-1 combines with J gene TRBJ2-1, with TRBD1 as a possible D gene (5 bases). This CDR3 has 15 residues. The germline V gene has CDR1 SGHRS and CDR2 YFSETQ. V was trimmed by 0 bases and J by 7 bases, leaving 14 bases between them. The CDR3 nucleotides read TGCGCCAGCAGCTTGGTTGCAGGGATATTGAATGAGCAGTTCTTC. This encodes CASSLVAGILNEQFF.

V and J are TRBV29-1 and TRBJ2-4; unclear D gene. The CDR3 has 12 amino acids. Trimming removed 3 bases at V and 9 bases at J, with 12 bases between. Per the germline V gene, CDR1 is SQVTM and CDR2 is ANQGSEA. CDR3 DNA sequence: TGCAGCGTTGAGGAACCCCAAACCATTCAGTACTTC. It is translated as CSVEEPQTIQYF.

J is TRBJ2-1 and V is TRBV7-9, with D unresolved. CDR1 is SEHNR and CDR2 is FQNEAQ in the germline V gene (reference sequence). CDR3 size: 13 residues. V lost 0 bases, J lost 6 bases, and 6 bases lay in between. The CDR3 DNA sequence: TGTGCCAGCAGCTTAGCCTTTATCAATGAGCAGTTCTTC. Translating it yields CASSLAFINEQFF.

As concerns this clonotype: This sequence may be a read error, since a much larger clone differs from it by one base. CDR3 residues: CASSLKNRVKGGCTF. As DNA, the CDR3 is TGTGCCAGCAGTTTAAAGAACAGGGTAAAGGGCGGCTGCACCTTC. V is TRBV28 and J is TRBJ1-2; a possible D gene is TRBD1 (6 bases). Germline-derived CDR1 and CDR2 are MDHEN and SYDVKM. The CDR3 spans 15 residues.

This clonotype was seen a single time. V and J are TRBV20-1 and TRBJ2-3; D is perhaps TRBD1 or TRBD2 (6 bases each). From germline, CDR1 is DFQATT and CDR2 SNEGSKA (reference sequence). The CDR3 runs 13 residues. V was shortened by 6 bases and J by 5 bases, with 15 bases between the two germline ends. CDR3 DNA sequence: TGCAGTGCCAGGGGACTGGAGGTAGATACGCAGTATTTT. Its protein product is CSARGLEVDTQYF.

The V gene is TRBV29-1, the J gene TRBJ2-5, with D unresolved. Trimming pared 2 bases from V and 5 bases from J, leaving 12 bases between. CDR1 and CDR2 from the germline V gene are SQVTM and ANQGSEA. The CDR3 spans 13 residues. CDR3 region: CSVETNPRETQYF. CDR3 nucleotides: TGCAGCGTTGAAACTAACCCAAGGGAGACCCAGTACTTC.

The V gene is TRBV7-3, the J gene TRBJ2-3; D perhaps matches TRBD2 (6 bases). The germline V gene has CDR1 SGHTA and CDR2 FQGTGA. The CDR3 contains 17 residues. Trimming stripped 0 bases from V and 4 bases from J, with 17 bases between. The CDR3, as DNA: TGTGCCAGCAGCTTAACGTCGAGACGAGCGGGCGCAGATACGCAGTATTTT. Protein: CASSLTSRRAGADTQYF.

This chain uses TRBV12-3 or TRBV12-4 with TRBJ2-2; unclear D gene. The CDR3 loop spans 14 amino acids. V was pared by 8 bases and J by 1 base, with 11 bases between. This CDR3 reads CASARSGNTGELFF. The CDR3 coding sequence is TGTGCCAGCGCTAGGTCAGGGAACACCGGGGAGCTGTTTTTT.

Comments on this clonotype: An end of the junction differs from the germline gene, which may be a read error. The genes are TRBV9 and TRBJ1-5, with D perhaps matching TRBD1 (5 bases). The CDR3 has 16 amino acids. CDR1 and CDR2 from the germline V gene are SGDLS and YYNGEE. The chain's CDR3 is CASGVGGTPGGQPQHF. The CDR3 coding sequence is TGTGCCAGCGGCGTGGGGGGGACTCCAGGCGGTCAGCCCCAGCATTTT. The complete variable domain, with remaining parts taken from reference TRBV9 and TRBJ1-5, reads DSGVTQTPKHLITATGQRVTLRCSPRSGDLSVYWYQQSLDQGLQFLIQYYNGEERAKGNILERFSAQQFPDLHSELNLSSLELGDSALYFCASGVGGTPGGQPQHFGDGTRLSIL.

V and J are TRBV20-1 and TRBJ2-1; 7 positions match TRBD1. With 2 bases clipped from V and 5 bases from J, the junction kept 12 bases outside the gene matches. The CDR3 totals 16 residues. Germline V gene lookup returns CDR1 DFQATT and CDR2 SNEGSKA (reference sequence). The CDR3 DNA is TGCAGTGCTAGACGCCCCTCGGGACAGTCCCACAATGAGCAGTTCTTC. Its translation is CSARRPSGQSHNEQFF.